A selection of T cell receptor beta chains follows, all from one sample in a study of T cells in Graves' hyperthyroidism and ophthalmopathy. TCRdb recomputed calls from the multiplex PCR reads with MiXCR, one row per CDR3 protein. In the table there are some 370,000 distinct CDR3 sequences, about 14% of which are singletons. The sequencing input was blood. These receptors were collected from a man between 50 and 59 years old with Graves' ophthalmopathy. Each CDR3 is given with its conserved first and last residue. The D gene is left open where the match is weak. Clone size appears in some rows only: once, few, many, or a class for an expanded clone.

J | size | V | D | CDR3 | DNA
TRBJ2-1 | - | TRBV4-2 | - | CASSQGAGGAGNEQFF | TGTGCCAGCAGCCAAGGGGCTGGAGGGGCCGGTAATGAGCAGTTCTTC
TRBJ2-1 | few | TRBV12-3/TRBV12-4 | TRBD2 | CASSFRREGLNEQFF | TGTGCCAGCAGTTTTAGGCGGGAGGGCCTCAATGAGCAGTTCTTC
TRBJ1-2 | many | TRBV30 | - | CAWSQTALSGYGYTF | TGTGCCTGGAGTCAAACGGCCCTCTCCGGCTATGGCTACACCTTC
TRBJ2-5 | - | TRBV5-8 | - | CASSLEVDQETQYF | TGTGCCAGCAGCTTGGAAGTGGATCAAGAGACCCAGTACTTC
TRBJ2-1 | - | TRBV5-4 | - | CASSPPGTTYNEQFF | TGTGCCAGCAGCCCCCCTGGGACCACATACAATGAGCAGTTCTTC
TRBJ2-7 | many | TRBV3-1 | - | CASSQGSNYEQYF | TGTGCCAGCAGCCAAGGTTCCAACTACGAGCAGTACTTC
TRBJ1-1 | many | TRBV15 | TRBD1 | CATSPWTGTNTEAFF | TGTGCCACCAGCCCATGGACAGGGACGAACACTGAAGCTTTCTTT
TRBJ2-7 | many | TRBV20-1 | - | CSARDYYDSNEQYF | TGCAGTGCTAGAGATTATTACGATTCCAACGAGCAGTACTTC
TRBJ1-4 | - | TRBV18 | - | CASSPRPGWLSSNEKLFF | TGTGCCAGCTCACCTCGGCCGGGGTGGTTATCTTCTAATGAAAAACTGTTTTTT
TRBJ2-3 | - | TRBV5-8 | TRBD2 | CASSLLGLAGVDTQYF | TGTGCCAGCAGCTTGCTTGGTCTAGCGGGAGTGGATACGCAGTATTTT
TRBJ2-7 | many | TRBV10-2 | TRBD2 | CASSASGSYEQYF | TGCGCCAGCAGTGCTAGCGGGTCTTACGAGCAGTACTTC
TRBJ2-5 | - | TRBV5-8 | - | CASSRKTGDQETQYF | TGTGCCAGCAGCAGAAAGACAGGAGACCAAGAGACCCAGTACTTC
TRBJ2-3 | many | TRBV6-4 | - | CASSEWGGSASTDTQYF | TGTGCCAGCAGTGAATGGGGCGGCTCGGCCAGCACAGATACGCAGTATTTT